This is a list of T cell receptor beta chains from one sample in a study of blood T cell repertoires in COVID-19. Generated by immunoSEQ multiplex PCR, the TCRdb table keeps only in-frame clones and is missing some. The sample contains 160,000 or so clones, more than 75% of which appear only once. The sequencing sample was made of peripheral blood. All receptors derive from a woman aged 50 to 60 with COVID-19, enrolled during active disease. CDR3s leave out the opening cysteine and the closing phenylalanine or tryptophan. Each record gives: J gene, V gene, CDR3 length, CDR3 protein.

>TRBJ2-3|TRBV5-1|12
ASSPDRDTDTQY
>TRBJ1-5|TRBV4-2|14
ASSQDFTISNQPQH
>TRBJ1-1|TRBV2|11
ASSEEEVTEAF
>TRBJ2-1|TRBV30|9
AWSEVLEQF
>TRBJ1-1|TRBV27|12
ASRLGHKNTEAF
>TRBJ2-3|TRBV3-1/TRBV3-2|14
ASSLRTSAAPDTQY
>TRBJ1-5|TRBV28|14
ASSITGTGRIQPQH
>TRBJ2-2|TRBV7-3|14
ASSQTGVKNTGELF
>TRBJ1-3|TRBV21-1|13
ASRWQGIVGNTIY
>TRBJ1-3|TRBV3-1/TRBV3-2|14
ASSQVQGGAGNTIY
>TRBJ1-2|TRBV27|12
ASRGTELNYGYT
>TRBJ2-5|TRBV5-1|19
ASSLGGLGTSGGWRQETQY
>TRBJ1-1|TRBV29-1|11
SVGDNTNTEAF
>TRBJ1-1|TRBV3-1/TRBV3-2|13
ASSQGTVMNTEAF